The sequence of this T cell receptor beta chain was determined in a study of T cells of healthy individuals. CDR1 and CDR2 (germline): DFQATT, SNEGSKA (reference sequence). The length of the CDR3 is 12 residues. MiXCR was run by TCRdb on the 5' RACE reads, yielding one entry per CDR3 protein. The sample comprises more than 85,000 distinct CDR3 sequences, 15% to 20% of which are singletons, and 6.2% rests with the top ten. A few counts support this clonotype. The source of this sequence is a human donor in good health. The V gene is TRBV20-1, the J gene TRBJ2-5; 9 nucleotides line up with TRBD2. The CDR3: CAGGRSGETQYF. The CDR3 bases are TGCGCGGGGGGGAGAAGTGGGGAGACCCAGTACTTC.